This T cell receptor beta chain was sequenced in a study of post-analysis software for immune sequencing data. Unique-molecular-identifier-tagged TCR beta cDNA libraries were used. From the PCR reads, TCRdb called clonotypes with MiXCR, one entry per CDR3 protein. The data show 700,000 to 900,000 distinct CDR3 sequences, approximately 44% seen once. The receptor's source is a girl aged 10-17 years with multiple sclerosis. The sequenced material came from blood.

CDR3 residues: CASSSGQGWYEKLFF. CDR3 DNA: TGTGCCAGCAGCTCCGGACAGGGGTGGTACGAAAAACTGTTTTTT. The chain carries TRBV7-2 and TRBJ1-4, with 9 nucleotides matching TRBD1. The J segment lost 8 bases and the V segment lost 4 bases, leaving 8 bases of the junction unmatched. Germline CDR1 SGHTA, CDR2 FQGNSA. The CDR3 contains 15 residues.